This TCR beta chain emerged from a study of OX40 agonist ivuxolimab in advanced cancers. The table came from immunoSEQ multiplex PCR; TCRdb's copy has only in-frame clones and leaves some out. Of tens of thousands of clones listed, roughly 88% are singletons. This specimen consisted of CD4+ or CD8+ T cells sorted from blood, obtained in a trial of the OX40 agonist ivuxolimab. The TCR originated in an adult with an advanced solid tumor such as melanoma, head and neck, liver or kidney cancer.

The CDR3: CASSARNIPNYGYTF. The CDR3 region has the DNA TGTGCCAGCAGTGCCCGGAACATCCCTAACTATGGCTACACCTTC. J is TRBJ1-2 and V is TRBV27; no clear D. Germline values: CDR1 MNHEY, CDR2 SMNVEV (reference sequence). The length of the CDR3 is 15 residues. V lost 5 bases, J lost 0 bases, and 13 bases lay in between.